The source of this TCR beta chain is a study of blood T cell repertoires in COVID-19. Across the study: The United States, Italy and Spain provided the acute and convalescent COVID-19 samples. Sample material is recorded as cDNA or gDNA derived from T cells, B-cell-depleted T cells, or PBMCs.

Trimming cost V 4 bases and J 4 bases; bases outside gene matches: 9. The CDR3 has 16 amino acids. Germline CDR1 and CDR2: LGHNA and YNFKEQ. Authors' analysis steps: Estimation of nucleated cell counts was performed using reference gene primer amplification. The protocol was immunoSEQ multiplex PCR, while the TCRdb copy is restricted to in-frame clones and leaves out a portion. V and J calls and clone size are copied from that table; D and trimming were computed from the DNA. The profile covers 140,000 to 150,000 clones, with approximately 90% appearing a single time and 8% to 9% taken by the ten largest.

This chain joins TRBV4-2 and TRBJ2-2; 7 nucleotides line up with TRBD2. The TCR sequence derives from a woman between 50 and 59 years old with active or convalescent COVID-19. The sequencing input was peripheral blood. As DNA, the CDR3 is TGTGCCAGCAGCCGCGCTTCGGGGGGTCGCACCGGGGAGCTGTTTTTT. It is translated as CASSRASGGRTGELFF.